These 17 T cell receptor beta chains were sequenced from one sample in a study of regulatory and conventional T cells in RAG deficiency. The method was immunoSEQ multiplex PCR; TCRdb's version includes in-frame clones alone and lacks a portion of them. This sample has roughly 8,100 clones, with 65% to 85% found just once. These data were also filed under a second study, of regulatory T cells. As reported in that work: Amplification used 52 TRBV primers and 13 TRBJ primers.

Input material: CD8+ T cells sorted from blood. The receptors here all came from a human donor in good health.

The J gene is TRBJ1-3, the V gene TRBV19, with D possibly TRBD1 on 5 matching bases. The CDR3 loop spans 15 amino acids. Germline assignment: CDR1 LNHDA and CDR2 SQIVND (reference sequence). Trimming took 3 bases from V and 4 from J, leaving 13 bases between them. The CDR3 coding sequence is TGTGCCAGTAGTATGGGGCTGCTAGGGGGAAACACCATATATTTT. It translates to CASSMGLLGGNTIYF.

V is TRBV7-9 and J is TRBJ1-1; 8 bases are a match to TRBD1. V shed 8 bases and J 1 base; nucleotides not matched to a gene: 9. The germline V gene has CDR1 SEHNR and CDR2 FQNEAQ (reference sequence). This CDR3 contains 15 residues. The CDR3 DNA sequence: TGTGCCAGCCGATACTCCGGGACAGGGAACACTGAAGCTTTCTTT. This sequence encodes CASRYSGTGNTEAFF.

This clone showed up just once. The chain is built from TRBV5-8 and TRBJ1-1; no reliable D call. The germline gives CDR1 SGHTS, CDR2 YDEGEE. V gave up 0 bases and J gave up 0 bases, with 6 bases separating them. The CDR3 is 14 amino acids. This CDR3 is CASSLAGMNTEAFF. The CDR3 DNA sequence: TGTGCCAGCAGCTTGGCTGGGATGAACACTGAAGCTTTCTTT.

The chain is built from TRBV9 and TRBJ1-1; TRBD1 agrees at 7 bases. V dropped 0 bases and J dropped 4; count of bases not matched to a gene: 6. The CDR3 totals 15 residues. Germline V lookup: CDR1 SGDLS, CDR2 YYNGEE. The chain's CDR3 is CASSVAVDRSTEAFF. CDR3 DNA sequence: TGTGCCAGCAGCGTAGCTGTGGACAGGAGCACTGAAGCTTTCTTT.

The genes are TRBV7-3 and TRBJ2-2, with 10 bases aligning to TRBD1. The CDR3 contains 17 residues. J lost 6 bases, V lost 2 bases, and 9 bases had no gene match. Per the germline V gene, CDR1 is SGHTA and CDR2 is FQGTGA. In nucleotides, the CDR3 is TGTGCCAGCAGCTTAGTCCCGGGACAGGGGAGCGCCGGGGAGCTGTTTTTT. Its protein product is CASSLVPGQGSAGELFF. Filled out from reference TRBV7-3 and TRBJ2-2, the complete variable domain reads GAGVSQTPSNKVTEKGKYVELRCDPISGHTALYWYRQSLGQGPEFLIYFQGTGAADDSGLPNDRFFAVRPEGSVSTLKIQRTERGDSAVYLCASSLVPGQGSAGELFFGEGSRLTVL.

This sequence joins TRBV2 and TRBJ1-5; 7 positions agree with TRBD1. The CDR3 sequence is 15 residues long. After removal of 1 base from V and 4 bases from J, the junction contained 4 bases not matched to a gene. Germline V gene sequence: CDR1 SNHLY, CDR2 FYNNEI. CDR3 nucleotides: TGTGCCAGCAGTGAAGGGGGACAGATTAATCAGCCCCAGCATTTT. This codes for CASSEGGQINQPQHF.

In its sample, this clone was seen once. This chain connects TRBV9 to TRBJ1-1; D unresolved. The germline CDR1 and CDR2 sequences are SGDLS and YYNGEE. This CDR3 is built from 12 residues. Trimming shortened V by 4 bases and J by 1 base, and 5 bases separated the two germline ends. CDR3 coding DNA: TGTGCCAGCAGCCCCTGGAACACTGAAGCTTTCTTT. Encoded protein: CASSPWNTEAFF.

The chain employs TRBV15 and TRBJ2-5, with TRBD2 matching over 7 bases. The V gene end was trimmed by 0 bases and the J gene end by 2 bases; junction bases not matched to a gene: 6. This CDR3 has 16 amino acids. Germline loops: CDR1 LNHNV, CDR2 YYDKDF (reference sequence). Written as DNA, the CDR3 is TGTGCCACCAGCAGAGATTATGAGGGAGGGCAAGAGACCCAGTACTTC. This sequence encodes CATSRDYEGGQETQYF.

The chain is built from TRBV7-9 and TRBJ2-5, with D perhaps TRBD1 or TRBD2 (6 bases each). Per the germline V gene, CDR1 is SEHNR and CDR2 is FQNEAQ (reference sequence). V lost 7 bases to trimming and J lost 5 bases, with 20 bases between them. This CDR3 is built from 15 residues. The CDR3: CASTLRGQRVETQYF. The CDR3 nucleotides are TGTGCCAGCACTTTACGGGGGCAGCGCGTGGAGACCCAGTACTTC.

In its sample, this clone ranks as medium-sized. The CDR3 DNA is TGCGCCAGCAGCTTGGGGAGAGTGGTCAGGGATTCCTACGAGCAGTACTTC. Translation: CASSLGRVVRDSYEQYF. The V call is TRBV5-1, the J call TRBJ2-7, with D perhaps matching TRBD1 (5 bases). CDR3 length: 17 residues. The germline gives CDR1 SGHRS, CDR2 YFSETQ. The V end lost 0 bases, the J end lost 1 base, and 17 bases lay between the germline ends.

For the CDR3, the DNA is TGTGCCAGCTCACAAAGCCCAGCGGGAGGACAGGATGAGCAGTTCTTC. This sequence encodes CASSQSPAGGQDEQFF. The chain carries TRBV18 and TRBJ2-1, with 9 positions matching TRBD2. The germline CDR1 and CDR2 sequences are KGHSH and LQKENI. This CDR3 is built from 16 residues. V trimming: 4 bases; J trimming: 8 bases; junction bases outside the gene matches: 12.

This clone appeared once. V gene TRBV28 combines with J gene TRBJ2-7, with D hard to call. This CDR3 comprises 11 residues. Deletions cut 7 bases from V and 5 bases from J, with 9 bases between. The germline gives CDR1 MDHEN, CDR2 SYDVKM. The CDR3 here is CASTPGDEQYF. The CDR3 DNA is TGTGCCAGCACCCCGGGTGACGAGCAGTACTTC. Full variable domain (rest looked up from reference TRBV28 and TRBJ2-7): DVKVTQSSRYLVKRTGEKVFLECVQDMDHENMFWYRQDPGLGLRLIYFSYDVKMKEKGDIPEGYSVSREKKERFSLILESASTNQTSMYLCASTPGDEQYFGPGTRLTVT.

The chain combines TRBV19 with TRBJ2-5, with D perhaps given as TRBD1 or TRBD2 (5 bases each). The end of the DNA aligns better with TRBJ2-7, so the J call may be wrong. This CDR3 spans 13 amino acids. Germline V gives CDR1 LNHDA, CDR2 SQIVND (reference sequence). Written as DNA, the CDR3 is TGTGCCAGTAGTCTGGGGACGCCCAACGAGCAGTACTTC. It encodes CASSLGTPNEQYF.

This clone was seen more than once but under ten times. The chain has TRBV19 and TRBJ1-1, with a possible D match to TRBD1 (6 bases). CDR1 is LNHDA, CDR2 SQIVND, per germline (reference sequence). The CDR3 runs 14 residues. V gave up 4 bases and J gave up 3 bases, with 12 bases separating them. DNA for the CDR3: TGTGCCAGTAGTAGAAGGGGGGGGTACACTGAAGCTTTCTTT. Translating it yields CASSRRGGYTEAFF.

CDR3 residues: CASSVGGWQPQHF. The CDR3 DNA follows: TGTGCCAGCAGCGTAGGGGGGTGGCAGCCCCAGCATTTT. V and J are TRBV9 and TRBJ1-5; perhaps TRBD1 as D (5 bases). The CDR3 spans 13 residues. The germline V gene encodes CDR1 SGDLS and CDR2 YYNGEE. V was pared by 0 bases and J by 7 bases, with 8 bases between. The full variable domain, with the rest looked up from reference TRBV9 and TRBJ1-5, is DSGVTQTPKHLITATGQRVTLRCSPRSGDLSVYWYQQSLDQGLQFLIQYYNGEERAKGNILERFSAQQFPDLHSELNLSSLELGDSALYFCASSVGGWQPQHFGDGTRLSIL.

The chain carries TRBV9 and TRBJ1-6; D is undetermined. The V end lost 3 bases, the J end lost 0 bases, and 10 bases lay between the germline ends. Germline loops: CDR1 SGDLS, CDR2 YYNGEE. The CDR3 is 16 residues long. CDR3 nucleotides: TGTGCCAGCAGCGAAACAGAGAGCTCCTATAATTCACCCCTCCACTTT. It specifies CASSETESSYNSPLHF.

V is TRBV7-9 and J is TRBJ2-7; tentatively, D is TRBD1 or TRBD2 (5 bases each). The ends were cut back, 4 bases at V and 6 bases at J, with 19 bases in the middle. The CDR3 is made up of 15 amino acids. Germline CDR1 reads SEHNR; CDR2 reads FQNEAQ (reference sequence). As DNA, the CDR3 is TGTGCCAGCAGCTCGGCCGGCGGGTGGGGCTCCGAGCAGTACTTC. Encoded protein: CASSSAGGWGSEQYF.